This TCR beta chain was recovered during a study of T cells in Graves' hyperthyroidism and ophthalmopathy. Study-wide points: In blood, most of the thyroid clonotypes expanded above 0.001 were also present.

Clinical symptoms, serum thyroxine and TRAb, thyroid ultrasound and orbital computed tomography were used for the diagnoses. Concerning this clonotype: The antigen remains unidentified. One end of the junction varies from germline; a read error may be responsible.

Template material for amplifying TCR beta CDR3 regions consisted of RNA transcripts. Primed by the HTBI set, a first-round RT-PCR was run on the TCR CDR3. TCRdb called the multiplex PCR reads again in MiXCR, with one record for every CDR3 protein. The table has a few hundred thousand distinct CDR3 sequences, 46% seen once. CDR1 is ENHRY and CDR2 is SYGVKD in the germline V gene. This CDR3 contains 15 residues. This receptor was obtained from an adult woman with Graves' disease, either hyperthyroidism or ophthalmopathy (not recorded which). The genes are TRBV10-3 and TRBJ1-6; D might be TRBD1 (6 bases). Sequences were obtained from peripheral blood or thyroid tissue (not recorded which). The DNA of the CDR3 is TGTGCCAGCAGTGAATATTCGGGGGCCAATTCACCCCTCCACTTT. It translates to CASSEYSGANSPLHF.